The clone carrying this TCR beta chain appeared once. This record comes from a study of shared clonotypes between healthy human individuals. Germline V lookup: CDR1 MNHGY, CDR2 SVAAGI. The CDR3 is 16 amino acids. Trimming left V 8 bases short and J 0 bases short, with 19 bases between. Measured with immunoSEQ multiplex PCR; TCRdb has only the in-frame clones, and not every one. The data contain approximately 2.5 million clones, roughly 93% of them singletons. The sequencing input was naive CD4+ T cells from PBMCs. Subset specified: CD45RA+ positively selected. The chain joins TRBV6-9 to TRBJ1-1; D remains ambiguous. The clonotype originates from a man aged 18 to 29 in good health. Some clones in this sample may be carry-over from other donors' samples. The CDR3 loop is CASPYEPGVMNTEAFF. CDR3 in DNA: TGTGCCAGCCCATACGAACCGGGAGTCATGAACACTGAAGCTTTCTTT.